The rows below give T cell receptor beta chains drawn from one sample of a study of early T cells in non-severe SARS-CoV-2 infection. Each CDR3 protein gets one entry after TCRdb re-called the 5' RACE reads with MiXCR. The sample gives 97,000 or so distinct CDR3 sequences, more than 9.5% of which show up once; approximately 4.5% is in the top ten. The sequencing used whole blood, collected at baseline. Receptors were obtained from an adult who was a healthcare worker with PCR-confirmed SARS-CoV-2 infection or an uninfected control (not recorded which). Each CDR3 is given with its conserved first and last residue. A D gene is named only where the DNA matches it firmly. Rows give clone size only sometimes, using once, few, many, or a class for an expanded clone.

clone size: .
V gene: TRBV20-1
D gene: .
J gene: TRBJ1-1
CDR3 protein: CSANLRDPTEAFF
CDR3 DNA: TGCAGTGCTAACCTCCGGGACCCCACTGAAGCTTTCTTT

clone size: many
V gene: TRBV6-1
D gene: .
J gene: TRBJ2-3
CDR3 protein: CASSPPWGQSYTDTQYF
CDR3 DNA: TGTGCCAGCAGTCCGCCATGGGGCCAAAGCTACACAGATACGCAGTATTTT

clone size: few
V gene: TRBV5-4
D gene: TRBD2
J gene: TRBJ2-5
CDR3 protein: CATAFSGSNAETQYF
CDR3 DNA: TGTGCCACAGCCTTTAGCGGGAGCAACGCGGAGACCCAGTACTTC

clone size: few
V gene: TRBV19
D gene: TRBD2
J gene: TRBJ2-7
CDR3 protein: CASSSGSWYEQYF
CDR3 DNA: TGTGCCAGTAGTAGCGGGAGTTGGTACGAGCAGTACTTC

clone size: few
V gene: TRBV29-1
D gene: TRBD1
J gene: TRBJ2-7
CDR3 protein: CSARTGVALEQYF
CDR3 DNA: TGCAGCGCACGGACAGGGGTTGCCCTCGAGCAGTACTTC

clone size: few
V gene: TRBV20-1
D gene: .
J gene: TRBJ1-4
CDR3 protein: CSARAPVATNEKLFF
CDR3 DNA: TGCAGTGCTAGAGCTCCCGTAGCAACTAATGAAAAACTGTTTTTT

clone size: .
V gene: TRBV9
D gene: .
J gene: TRBJ2-1
CDR3 protein: CASSEAGQDYNEQFF
CDR3 DNA: TGTGCCAGCAGCGAAGCGGGACAGGACTACAATGAGCAGTTCTTC

clone size: many
V gene: TRBV29-1
D gene: TRBD1
J gene: TRBJ2-1
CDR3 protein: CSGGQAVNEQFF
CDR3 DNA: TGCAGCGGGGGACAGGCGGTCAATGAGCAGTTCTTC

clone size: few
V gene: TRBV4-1
D gene: TRBD2
J gene: TRBJ2-1
CDR3 protein: CASSPRTSYNEQFF
CDR3 DNA: TGCGCCAGCAGCCCAAGGACTAGCTACAATGAGCAGTTCTTC

clone size: few
V gene: TRBV12-5
D gene: .
J gene: TRBJ2-7
CDR3 protein: CASGLEYGPYEQYF
CDR3 DNA: TGTGCTAGTGGTTTGGAGTACGGTCCCTACGAGCAGTACTTC

clone size: .
V gene: TRBV12-5
D gene: TRBD1
J gene: TRBJ2-5
CDR3 protein: CASGLGRTGPETQYF
CDR3 DNA: TGTGCTAGTGGTTTGGGCCGGACAGGCCCAGAGACCCAGTACTTC

clone size: .
V gene: TRBV30
D gene: .
J gene: TRBJ2-3
CDR3 protein: CAWSVDQGQGLTDTQYF
CDR3 DNA: TGTGCCTGGAGCGTTGACCAGGGCCAGGGGCTCACAGATACGCAGTATTTT

clone size: many
V gene: TRBV12-3/TRBV12-4
D gene: .
J gene: TRBJ1-3
CDR3 protein: CASRGLGISGNTIYF
CDR3 DNA: TGTGCCAGCAGGGGCCTTGGGATCTCTGGAAACACCATATATTTT

clone size: many
V gene: TRBV29-1
D gene: .
J gene: TRBJ2-3
CDR3 protein: CSAYTADTQYF
CDR3 DNA: TGCAGCGCCTACACAGCCGATACGCAGTATTTT

clone size: .
V gene: TRBV6-5
D gene: TRBD1
J gene: TRBJ1-2
CDR3 protein: CASSSIDRDRGYGYTF
CDR3 DNA: TGTGCCAGCAGTTCCATCGACCGGGACAGGGGATATGGCTACACCTTC